The sequence of this TCR beta chain was determined in a study of blood T cells in healthy people across ages. V was trimmed by 0 bases and J by 7 bases, leaving 18 bases between them. The CDR3 has 16 residues. Germline V lookup: CDR1 LGHNA, CDR2 YSLEER. A J-beta primer mix and a sample-barcoded 5' primer were used in a second PCR of about 7 to 12 cycles. Each CDR3 protein gets one entry after TCRdb re-called the 5' RACE reads with MiXCR. The data show approximately 1.5 million distinct CDR3 sequences, approximately 43% seen once. Each donor was a healthy Caucasian individual from Russia, aged 6 to 90.

The sample taken for sequencing was blood. This TCR came from a woman between 18 and 30 years old in good health. The rearrangement links TRBV4-3 to TRBJ1-1; D remains ambiguous. The CDR3, as DNA: TGCGCCAGCAGCCAAGATGGGCCACGAGGCTATGGTGAAGCTTTCTTT. This translates into CASSQDGPRGYGEAFF.